These 5 T cell receptor beta chains were all obtained from the same sample, sequenced in a study of T cell repertoires in cytomegalovirus infection. Via MiXCR, TCRdb re-called the reads, giving one row per CDR3 protein. This table holds roughly 760,000 distinct CDR3 sequences, 35% to 40% found once. Sequenced: PBMCs. Receptor source: a human donor in good health (CMV status not recorded). Some clones in this sample may be carry-over from other donors' samples.

The J gene is TRBJ2-7, the V gene TRBV27, with 7 bases aligning to TRBD1. This CDR3 is 15 amino acids long. CDR1 is MNHEY and CDR2 is SMNVEV in the germline V gene (reference sequence). The trim removed 2 bases at V and 2 bases at J, leaving 6 bases unmatched. The CDR3 sequence is CASSLGQDLTYEQYF. CDR3 in DNA: TGTGCCAGCAGTTTAGGACAGGATTTAACCTACGAGCAGTACTTC.

At least ten counts were recorded for this clonotype. The rearrangement joins TRBV7-6 to TRBJ1-1; 8 positions match TRBD1. The V and J ends lost 6 bases and 4 bases, in that order; junction bases with no gene match: 4. CDR3 length equals 13 residues. Germline CDR1 SGHVS, CDR2 FNYEAQ. The CDR3 region is CASSSDRGTEAFF. The CDR3, as DNA: TGTGCCAGCAGTTCCGACAGGGGCACTGAAGCTTTCTTT.

This clonotype occurred a few times. V gene TRBV28 combines with J gene TRBJ1-1; possible D gene TRBD1, 5 bases. The CDR3 sequence is 15 residues long. V dropped 5 bases and J dropped 4 bases, with 17 bases sitting between them. Germline V gene data show CDR1 as MDHEN and CDR2 as SYDVKM. This chain's CDR3 is CASSPPGRRSTEAFF. As DNA, the CDR3 is TGTGCCAGCAGTCCTCCGGGACGGAGGAGCACTGAAGCTTTCTTT. Filled out from reference TRBV28 and TRBJ1-1, the complete variable domain reads DVKVTQSSRYLVKRTGEKVFLECVQDMDHENMFWYRQDPGLGLRLIYFSYDVKMKEKGDIPEGYSVSREKKERFSLILESASTNQTSMYLCASSPPGRRSTEAFFGQGTRLTVV.

This clonotype has at least ten counts. V gene TRBV7-9 combines with J gene TRBJ2-7, with D unresolved. The germline V gene encodes CDR1 SEHNR and CDR2 FQNEAQ (reference sequence). V was cut by 4 bases and J by 6 bases, with 10 bases left in between. The CDR3 sequence is 12 residues long. CDR3 sequence: CASSSYAREQYF. The CDR3 region has the DNA TGTGCCAGCAGCTCGTACGCCCGCGAGCAGTACTTC.

The chain has TRBV5-1 and TRBJ1-1, with 10 bases lining up with TRBD1. Germline loops: CDR1 SGHRS, CDR2 YFSETQ. This CDR3 region has 14 residues. V shed 3 bases and J 5 bases; nucleotides not matched to a gene: 4. The CDR3 coding sequence is TGCGCCAGCAGCTCCCGGGACAGGGGTACTGAAGCTTTCTTT. Encoded protein: CASSSRDRGTEAFF.